This TCR beta chain was profiled in a study of shared clonotypes between healthy human individuals. A word on this clone: No antigen is known for it.

The table came from immunoSEQ multiplex PCR; TCRdb's copy has only in-frame clones and leaves some out. This table holds more than 1,200,000 clones, approximately 98.5% found once. Germline CDR1 reads PRHDT; CDR2 reads FYEKMQ (reference sequence). CDR3 length: 15 residues. The trim removed 3 bases at V and 1 base at J, leaving 3 bases unmatched. Study conclusions and caveats: Tissue TCR repertoires likely differ from these blood-only repertoires. Clonotypes shared by all four donors outscored non-shared clonotypes in generation probability.

Sample: naive CD4+ T cells sorted from blood. The subset was: CD45RA+ positively selected. The J gene is TRBJ2-7, the V gene TRBV13, with TRBD1 matching 10 bases. This receptor was obtained from a man in his thirties or forties in good health. The CDR3 DNA follows: TGTGCCAGCAGCTTTCGGGGACAGGGGTCCTACGAGCAGTACTTC. This gives the protein CASSFRGQGSYEQYF.